This is a list of T cell receptor beta chains from one sample in a study of blood T cell repertoires in COVID-19. Clones were sequenced by immunoSEQ multiplex PCR, and TCRdb holds only the in-frame ones, with some missing. The sample includes some 330,000 clones, 85% to 90% of them seen just once. The sample taken for sequencing was peripheral blood. The source of these receptors is a woman in her 30s with COVID-19, enrolled during active disease. The CDR3 runs from the conserved cysteine through the conserved F or W.

j_gene: TRBJ2-7; v_gene: TRBV3-1/TRBV3-2; CDR3aa: CASSHRDSSYEQYF
j_gene: TRBJ2-1; v_gene: TRBV25-1; CDR3aa: CASSVRQNNEQFF
j_gene: TRBJ2-3; v_gene: TRBV6-1; CDR3aa: CASSVTSGGRTDTQYF
j_gene: TRBJ1-2; v_gene: TRBV28; CDR3aa: CASSDPGTGGGYGYTF
j_gene: TRBJ2-2; v_gene: TRBV4-3; CDR3aa: CASSQTGLSGELFF
j_gene: TRBJ2-2; v_gene: TRBV6-5; CDR3aa: CASRTTTTGELFF
j_gene: TRBJ2-5; v_gene: TRBV9; CDR3aa: CASSPLGLRGETQYF
j_gene: TRBJ1-2; v_gene: TRBV5-4; CDR3aa: CASSLGPGDRGYTF
j_gene: TRBJ1-2; v_gene: TRBV27; CDR3aa: CASSLGKGEGYGYTF
j_gene: TRBJ1-1; v_gene: TRBV7-3; CDR3aa: CASSPGHPSKNTEAFF
j_gene: TRBJ1-5; v_gene: TRBV6-5; CDR3aa: CASSAPTVANQPQHF
j_gene: TRBJ1-5; v_gene: TRBV4-2; CDR3aa: CASSLETGGAGQPQHF
j_gene: TRBJ1-4; v_gene: TRBV5-4; CDR3aa: CASSSRGNEKLFF
j_gene: TRBJ2-5; v_gene: TRBV30; CDR3aa: CAWRRGSGVQETQYF
j_gene: TRBJ2-3; v_gene: TRBV7-6; CDR3aa: CASSLFSGTSGGAGTDTQYF
j_gene: TRBJ2-5; v_gene: TRBV19; CDR3aa: CASSFAGGEETQYF
j_gene: TRBJ1-1; v_gene: TRBV15; CDR3aa: CAAQGYGNTEAFF